The sequence of this TCR beta chain was determined in a study of siplizumab effects on memory and regulatory T cells. Study results and caveats: Solely a minor proportion of alloreactive clones could be assigned to unstimulated subsets. Among mappable alloreactive CD4+ clones, the Treg-derived fraction averaged approximately 69% with siplizumab versus under 30% in controls.

As for this clone: Its matching antigen is unknown.

Germline V CDR1 and CDR2: ENHRY, SYGVKD. The CDR3 totals 17 residues. Trimming removed 4 bases from V and 2 bases from J; junction bases left unmatched: 8. The assay covered roughly 100,000 TCR templates per sample. TCRdb keeps only in-frame clones here, not all; method: immunoSEQ multiplex PCR. This sample has around 87,000 clones; 85% to 90% occur once, and the top ten carry roughly 15%. This chain joins TRBV10-3 and TRBJ1-5; 10 bases are shared with TRBD1. The source material was CD4+ T cells sorted from blood. The clonotype was recovered from a human donor in good health. As DNA, the CDR3 is TGTGCCATCAGTGTCGGGGACAGGGGTCAGGGCAATCAGCCCCAGCATTTT. This sequence encodes CAISVGDRGQGNQPQHF.